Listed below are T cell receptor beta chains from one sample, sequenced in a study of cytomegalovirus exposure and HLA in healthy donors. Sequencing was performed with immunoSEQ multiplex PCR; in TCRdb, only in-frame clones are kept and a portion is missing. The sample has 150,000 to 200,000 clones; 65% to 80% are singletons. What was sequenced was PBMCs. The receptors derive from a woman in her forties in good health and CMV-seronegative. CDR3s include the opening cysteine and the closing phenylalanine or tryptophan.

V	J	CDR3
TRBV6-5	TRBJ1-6	CASSYSRDSSPLHF
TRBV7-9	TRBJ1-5	CSSSLVQGFGNQPQHF
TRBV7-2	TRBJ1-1	CASSLRTDRNKFF
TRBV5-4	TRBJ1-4	CASSWGLGPNEKLFF
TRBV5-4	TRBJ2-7	CASSPSTGPTYEQYF
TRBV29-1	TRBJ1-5	CSVGTANQPQHF
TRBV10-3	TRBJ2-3	CAIRTSGGDTQYF
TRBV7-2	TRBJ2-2	CASSLASGTGELFF
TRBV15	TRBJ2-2	CATSRDTSRVSRELFF
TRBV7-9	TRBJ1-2	CSSSRQGAGRGYGYTF
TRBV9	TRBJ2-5	CASSFLGQGEETQYF
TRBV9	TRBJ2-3	CASSVGGPDTQYF
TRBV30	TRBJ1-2	CAWSGVTGGVGYTF
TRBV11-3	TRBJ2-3	CASSPAAKRGTDTQYF
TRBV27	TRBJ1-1	CASSYQVWTEAFF
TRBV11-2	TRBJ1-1	CASKTPGAALEAFF
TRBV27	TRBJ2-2	CASSLSIGLAGGGELFF
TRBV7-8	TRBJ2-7	CASSQDFYEQYF
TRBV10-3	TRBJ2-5	CAITRAPKETQYF
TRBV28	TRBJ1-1	CASRWERGRDTEAFF
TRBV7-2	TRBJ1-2	CASSLSGGHTNYGYTF
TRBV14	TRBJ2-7	CASSRQGARMYEQYF
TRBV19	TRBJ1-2	CASKRSGVDYGYTF
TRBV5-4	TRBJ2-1	CASSSASGRSLF
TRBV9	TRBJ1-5	CASGEGSNQPQHF
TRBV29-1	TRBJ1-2	CSVAGQGANGYTF
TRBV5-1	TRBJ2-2	CASSFLTGELFF
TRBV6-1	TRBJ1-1	CASSEIWDRAFF
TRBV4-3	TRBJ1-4	CASSQEAPTPGTRRRGREKLFF
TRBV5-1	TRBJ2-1	CASSLTTGSSYNEQFF
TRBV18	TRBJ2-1	CASSPPERGFNEQFF
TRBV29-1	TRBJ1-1	CSALQITEAFF
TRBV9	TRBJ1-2	CASSPTPFTGGDNGYTF